These 32 T cell receptor beta chains were all obtained from the same sample, sequenced in a study of cytomegalovirus exposure and HLA in healthy donors. The primer mix had 60 Vbeta and 13 Jbeta primers. TCRdb keeps only in-frame clones here, not all; method: immunoSEQ multiplex PCR. The data contain over 150,000 clones, around 82% of them singletons. The specimen was PBMCs. The receptor set was obtained from a woman aged 25 to 45 in good health and CMV-seronegative.

In DNA form, the CDR3 reads TGTGCCAGCAGTTTGGTAGCCGGGGAGCTGTTTTTT. Encoded protein: CASSLVAGELFF. The rearrangement joins TRBV28 to TRBJ2-2; D not resolved. The CDR3 has 12 amino acids. Trimming stripped 3 bases from V and 6 bases from J, with 5 bases between. Germline V gene data show CDR1 as MDHEN and CDR2 as SYDVKM.

The rearrangement uses TRBV11-2 and TRBJ2-7; tentatively, D is TRBD1 (8 bases). The V end lost 4 bases, the J end lost 4 bases, and 29 bases lay between the germline ends. Germline CDR1 SGHAT, CDR2 FQNNGV. The CDR3 has 19 amino acids. DNA for the CDR3: TGTGCCAGCAGCTCCTTTTCCGCAACAGGGGGAGGGGTAGGGTACGAGCAGTACTTC. This sequence encodes CASSSFSATGGGVGYEQYF.

This clone was observed a handful of times. V gene TRBV6-6 combines with J gene TRBJ1-5; D gene ambiguous. Germline V gene sequence: CDR1 MNHNY, CDR2 SVGAGI (reference sequence). The CDR3 sequence is 13 residues long. V was shortened by 4 bases and J by 6 bases, with 10 bases between the two germline ends. The DNA for the CDR3 is TGTGCCAGCAGTTTTGGCAGCGGTCAGCCCCAGCATTTT. Encoded protein: CASSFGSGQPQHF.

The CDR3 DNA reads as TGTGCCAGCAGTTTATCCCCCCTGGAGCAGTACTTC. This sequence encodes CASSLSPLEQYF. J is TRBJ2-7 and V is TRBV28; D unclear. V shed 1 base and J shed 7 bases, with 8 bases lying between them. This CDR3 has 12 amino acids. Looked up from germline, CDR1 is MDHEN and CDR2 is SYDVKM.

This clone was detected only a few times. This chain links TRBV19 with TRBJ1-2, with D possibly TRBD1 on 5 matching bases. Trimming took off 5 bases at V and 14 bases at J, with 27 bases between the two ends. The CDR3 is made up of 15 amino acids. The germline V gene encodes CDR1 LNHDA and CDR2 SQIVND (reference sequence). CDR3 in DNA: TGTGCCAGTAGTCCTGGAGGAGGGCTCGGGGCCAAAGGGACCTTC. It encodes CASSPGGGLGAKGTF.

This rearrangement joins TRBV7-9 to TRBJ2-1; tentative D call: TRBD2 (7 bases). Trimming removed 4 bases at V and 9 bases at J, with 16 bases between. CDR1 and CDR2 (germline): SEHNR, FQNEAQ (reference sequence). The CDR3 runs 14 residues. For the CDR3, the DNA is TGTGCCAGCAGCTCACGGACTAGAGGGGGTGAGCAGTTCTTC. Translated: CASSSRTRGGEQFF. Filled out from reference TRBV7-9 and TRBJ2-1, the complete variable domain reads DTGVSQNPRHKITKRGQNVTFRCDPISEHNRLYWYRQTLGQGPEFLTYFQNEAQLEKSRLLSDRFSAERPKGSFSTLEIQRTEQGDSAMYLCASSSRTRGGEQFFGPGTRLTVL.

This chain uses TRBV28 with TRBJ2-1, with 7 bases identical to TRBD2. Germline CDR1 and CDR2: MDHEN and SYDVKM. CDR3 length: 16 amino acids. J gave up 3 bases and V 6 bases, and 11 bases lay outside the gene matches. CDR3 nucleotides: TGTGCCAGCAGCGGGTTTGGCGGGAGCTTCTACAATGAGCAGTTCTTC. Translated, it gives CASSGFGGSFYNEQFF.

The sample holds a few counts of this clone. The chain carries TRBV13 and TRBJ2-5, with 7 bases matching TRBD2. The DNA matches TRBJ2-7 better at its end, which makes the J call doubtful. The CDR3 length is 15 residues. CDR1 PRHDT and CDR2 FYEKMQ come from the germline V gene (reference sequence). Here the CDR3 DNA reads TGTGCCAGCGGGGAGATGGGCGGGAGAAACCCCGAGCAGTACTTC. Its translation: CASGEMGGRNPEQYF.

The chain is built from TRBV7-2 and TRBJ2-1; 8 bases are a match to TRBD2. The V and J ends lost 5 bases and 3 bases, in that order; junction bases with no gene match: 9. This CDR3 contains 16 residues. The germline V gene encodes CDR1 SGHTA and CDR2 FQGNSA. The CDR3 spells CASSPSGTRSYNEQFF. Here the CDR3 DNA reads TGTGCCAGCAGCCCAAGTGGGACTAGGAGCTACAATGAGCAGTTCTTC.

The gene calls are TRBV9 and TRBJ1-4; D may be TRBD1 (5 bases). V was shortened by 3 bases and J by 0 bases, with 18 bases between the two germline ends. CDR3 length: 18 residues. Looked up from germline, CDR1 is SGDLS and CDR2 is YYNGEE. The CDR3 sequence: CASSDPIGADATNEKLFF. The CDR3 region has the DNA TGTGCCAGCAGCGACCCGATTGGGGCCGATGCAACTAATGAAAAACTGTTTTTT.

The chain joins TRBV7-8 to TRBJ1-4; no reliable D call. The CDR3 totals 14 residues. Germline V CDR1 and CDR2: SGHVS, FQNEAQ. The V end lost 3 bases, the J end lost 0 bases, and 5 bases lay between the germline ends. In DNA form, the CDR3 reads TGTGCCAGCAGCTTGGCAGCAACTAATGAAAAACTGTTTTTT. Translation: CASSLAATNEKLFF.

A single count supports this clone. This sequence joins TRBV5-1 and TRBJ2-7, with TRBD2 matching over 7 bases. The CDR3 runs 14 residues. With V trimmed by 4 bases and J by 7 bases, 11 bases remained unmatched. Germline lookup yields CDR1 SGHRS and CDR2 YFSETQ. The CDR3 loop reads CASSATRRGIEQYF. In DNA form, the CDR3 reads TGCGCCAGCAGCGCCACTCGGCGGGGGATAGAGCAGTACTTC.

The gene calls are TRBV4-2 and TRBJ2-7; 11 positions agree with TRBD2. Germline V CDR1 and CDR2: LGHNA, YNFKEQ. V lost 0 bases to trimming and J lost 4 bases; unmatched junction nucleotides: 8. This CDR3 has 17 residues. CDR3 region: CASSQDPRLAGKYEQYF. In nucleotides, the CDR3 is TGTGCCAGCAGCCAAGATCCCCGACTAGCGGGAAAGTACGAGCAGTACTTC.

With regard to this clone: This CDR3 is also generated by other DNA sequences in the sample. The chain couples TRBV5-1 to TRBJ1-1, with 8 positions matching TRBD1. CDR3 length: 14 residues. Germline assignment: CDR1 SGHRS and CDR2 YFSETQ. V lost 6 bases, J lost 0 bases, and 4 bases stayed unmatched. CDR3 sequence: CASKGQGVNTEAFF. CDR3 in DNA: TGCGCCAGCAAAGGACAGGGCGTGAACACTGAAGCTTTCTTT.

The chain uses TRBV6-5 and TRBJ2-2, with D unresolved. V was trimmed by 4 bases and J by 4 bases, leaving 13 bases between them. In germline, CDR1 is MNHEY, CDR2 SVGAGI. This CDR3 has 15 amino acids. CDR3 residues: CASSLHLRGTGELFF. CDR3 DNA sequence: TGTGCCAGCAGTTTGCACCTACGAGGCACCGGGGAGCTGTTTTTT.

J is TRBJ2-7 and V is TRBV29-1; a weak D match, TRBD2 (8 bases). Germline CDR1 SQVTM, CDR2 ANQGSEA. The V end lost 6 bases, the J end lost 5 bases, and 17 bases lay between the germline ends. The CDR3 runs 13 residues. The CDR3 DNA reads as TGCAGCGTGAGACAGGGTAGCGGGAACGAGCAGTACTTC. This gives the protein CSVRQGSGNEQYF.

This clone was detected only a few times. The V gene is TRBV5-4, the J gene TRBJ2-5; D might be TRBD1 (5 bases). The CDR3 spans 14 residues. V was trimmed by 2 bases and J by 5 bases, leaving 13 bases between them. Germline assignment: CDR1 SGHNT and CDR2 YYREEE (reference sequence). The CDR3 DNA sequence: TGTGCCAGCAGCTTCTTTAGACAGAGGGAGACCCAGTACTTC. It translates to CASSFFRQRETQYF.

This clone was counted only a few times. The chain couples TRBV9 to TRBJ2-1, with 11 bases lining up with TRBD2. Germline V gene sequence: CDR1 SGDLS, CDR2 YYNGEE. The CDR3 has 19 residues. The V and J ends lost 0 bases and 0 bases, in that order; junction bases with no gene match: 8. CDR3 amino acids: CASSVAPSGGISSYNEQFF. In DNA form, the CDR3 reads TGTGCCAGCAGCGTAGCACCTAGCGGGGGGATCAGCTCCTACAATGAGCAGTTCTTC.

This clone has a handful of counts. J is TRBJ2-7 and V is TRBV19; TRBD1 is a possible D gene (5 bases). Trimming pared 3 bases from V and 6 bases from J, leaving 12 bases between. CDR3 length: 13 residues. Germline CDR1 is LNHDA and CDR2 is SQIVND (reference sequence). CDR3 loop: CASSIERGSEQYF. The CDR3, as DNA: TGTGCCAGTAGTATTGAAAGGGGTAGCGAGCAGTACTTC.

CDR3 nucleotides: TGTGCCAGCAGCTTAGCCACCAGCGTAGGTGAGCAGTTCTTC. Translating gives CASSLATSVGEQFF. The chain uses TRBV7-9 and TRBJ2-1; D is unclear. The CDR3 spans 14 residues. In germline, CDR1 is SEHNR, CDR2 FQNEAQ (reference sequence). V lost 0 bases, J lost 9 bases, and 12 bases lay in between.

The rearrangement uses TRBV6-1 and TRBJ1-3; no definite D call. CDR1 MNHNS and CDR2 SASEGT come from the germline V gene. The CDR3 runs to 14 residues. V gave up 2 bases and J gave up 0 bases, with 5 bases separating them. CDR3 bases: TGTGCCAGCAGTGAAAACAACTCTGGAAACACCATATATTTT. Its translation: CASSENNSGNTIYF.

The V call is TRBV30, the J call TRBJ1-1; D is ambiguous. With 0 bases removed from V and 3 bases from J, the gap between germline ends came to 14 bases. CDR3 length: 15 amino acids. The germline CDR1 and CDR2 sequences are GTSNPN and SVGIG (reference sequence). The CDR3 nucleotides are TGTGCCTGGAGTGTTGGCGGCAGCTTCTACACTGAAGCTTTCTTT. This encodes CAWSVGGSFYTEAFF.

This clone has only a few counts. The rearrangement joins TRBV11-2 to TRBJ2-1; D is uncertain. CDR3 length equals 15 residues. CDR1 is SGHAT and CDR2 is FQNNGV in the germline V gene. V lost 3 bases and J lost 0, with 9 bases in between. CDR3 sequence reads: CASSFDLSSYNEQFF. The CDR3 nucleotides are TGTGCCAGCAGCTTCGACTTGAGCTCCTACAATGAGCAGTTCTTC.

This chain uses TRBV7-9 with TRBJ1-1; D perhaps matches TRBD1 (6 bases). CDR3 size: 12 residues. Germline-derived CDR1 and CDR2 are SEHNR and FQNEAQ (reference sequence). V lost 5 bases and J 11 bases, leaving 15 bases between the germline ends. Here the CDR3 DNA reads TGTGCCAGCAGCGCCGACCAGGGGTCGGCTTTCTTT. Encoded protein: CASSADQGSAFF.

The J gene is TRBJ1-1, the V gene TRBV29-1; tentatively, D is TRBD1 (5 bases). The CDR3 is 16 residues long. The germline V gene has CDR1 SQVTM and CDR2 ANQGSEA. Trimming took 5 bases from V and 0 from J, leaving 19 bases between them. The CDR3 loop reads CSVYTAGTRLNTEAFF. The CDR3 coding sequence is TGCAGCGTTTATACGGCAGGGACTCGGCTGAACACTGAAGCTTTCTTT.

This chain joins TRBV5-4 and TRBJ1-1; D is unresolved. The germline gives CDR1 SGHNT, CDR2 YYREEE (reference sequence). The CDR3 is 13 amino acids. Trimming stripped 4 bases from V and 1 base from J, with 8 bases between. CDR3 residues: CASSLLRNTEAFF. The CDR3 DNA reads TGTGCCAGCAGCCTACTTCGGAACACTGAAGCTTTCTTT.

The chain employs TRBV5-1 and TRBJ2-7, with 10 bases matching TRBD2. With V trimmed by 4 bases and J by 7 bases, 8 bases remained unmatched. Looked up from germline, CDR1 is SGHRS and CDR2 is YFSETQ. This CDR3 has 14 amino acids. In DNA, the CDR3 is TGCGCCAGCAGCCCTTCTAGCGGGAGTAGAGAGCAGTACTTC. It translates to CASSPSSGSREQYF.

This sequence joins TRBV2 and TRBJ1-5; 8 bases are a match to TRBD1. The ends lost 7 bases at V and 0 bases at J; junction bases unmatched: 11. The CDR3 runs 17 residues. Germline loops: CDR1 SNHLY, CDR2 FYNNEI. Here the CDR3 reads CASIAGTGGYSNQPQHF. CDR3 nucleotides: TGTGCCAGCATCGCCGGGACAGGTGGCTATAGCAATCAGCCCCAGCATTTT.

Of note for this clone: Other DNA sequences within the sample encode an identical CDR3. This chain links TRBV5-1 with TRBJ2-3; D is ambiguous. The CDR3 is made up of 14 amino acids. Trimming pared 0 bases from V and 4 bases from J, leaving 9 bases between. Germline assignment: CDR1 SGHRS and CDR2 YFSETQ. This chain's CDR3 is CASSLDSAADTQYF. The DNA of the CDR3 is TGCGCCAGCAGCTTGGATAGTGCCGCAGATACGCAGTATTTT.

The J gene is TRBJ2-7, the V gene TRBV29-1; no reliable D call. This CDR3 comprises 11 residues. Trimming shortened V by 1 base and J by 4 bases, and 5 bases separated the two germline ends. Per the germline V gene, CDR1 is SQVTM and CDR2 is ANQGSEA. The CDR3 spells CSVEVAYEQYF. The CDR3 DNA is TGCAGCGTTGAAGTAGCATACGAGCAGTACTTC.

This clone was detected once. The chain joins TRBV4-1 to TRBJ2-2; D may be TRBD2 (5 bases). Trimming shortened V by 0 bases and J by 4 bases, and 15 bases separated the two germline ends. From germline, CDR1 is MGHRA and CDR2 YSYEKL. The length of the CDR3 is 17 residues. The CDR3 region is CASSQELGARFTGELFF. Here the CDR3 DNA reads TGCGCCAGCAGCCAAGAATTGGGAGCGCGATTCACCGGGGAGCTGTTTTTT.

The chain has TRBV5-1 and TRBJ2-1, with 8 positions matching TRBD2. The CDR3 length is 16 residues. Germline loops: CDR1 SGHRS, CDR2 YFSETQ. The junction had 9 bases not matched to a gene; V was cut back by 0 bases and J by 7 bases. In DNA, the CDR3 is TGCGCCAGCAGCTTGGGGACCGGGGCGGGGGGAAATGAGCAGTTCTTC. Its protein product is CASSLGTGAGGNEQFF.